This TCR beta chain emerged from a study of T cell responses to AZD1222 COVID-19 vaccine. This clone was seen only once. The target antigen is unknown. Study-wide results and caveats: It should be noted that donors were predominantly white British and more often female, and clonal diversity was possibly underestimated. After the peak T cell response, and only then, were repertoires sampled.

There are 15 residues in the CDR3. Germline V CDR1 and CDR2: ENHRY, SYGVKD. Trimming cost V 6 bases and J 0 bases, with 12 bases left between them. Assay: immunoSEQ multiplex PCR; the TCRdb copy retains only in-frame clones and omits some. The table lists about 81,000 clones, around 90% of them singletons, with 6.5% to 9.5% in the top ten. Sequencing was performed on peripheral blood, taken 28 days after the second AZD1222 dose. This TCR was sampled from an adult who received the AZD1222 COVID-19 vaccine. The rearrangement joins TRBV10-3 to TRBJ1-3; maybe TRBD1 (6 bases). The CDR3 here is CAISEQGYSGNTIYF. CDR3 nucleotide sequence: TGTGCCATCAGCGAACAGGGTTACTCTGGAAACACCATATATTTT.